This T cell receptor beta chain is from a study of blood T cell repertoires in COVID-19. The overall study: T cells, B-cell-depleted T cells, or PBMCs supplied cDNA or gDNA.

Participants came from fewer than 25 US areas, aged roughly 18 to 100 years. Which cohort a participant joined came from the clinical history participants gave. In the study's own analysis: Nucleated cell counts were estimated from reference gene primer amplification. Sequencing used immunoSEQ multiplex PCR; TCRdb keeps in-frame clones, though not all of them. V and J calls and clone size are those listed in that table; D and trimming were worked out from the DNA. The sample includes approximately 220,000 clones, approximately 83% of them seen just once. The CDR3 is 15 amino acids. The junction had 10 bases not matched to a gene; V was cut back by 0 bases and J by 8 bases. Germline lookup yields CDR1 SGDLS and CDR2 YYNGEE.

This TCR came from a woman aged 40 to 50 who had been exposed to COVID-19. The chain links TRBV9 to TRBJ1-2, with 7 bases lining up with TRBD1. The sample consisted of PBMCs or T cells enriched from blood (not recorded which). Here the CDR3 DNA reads TGTGCCAGCAGCGTAGCCCCCCAGGGGGATCAGGGCTACACCTTC. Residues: CASSVAPQGDQGYTF.